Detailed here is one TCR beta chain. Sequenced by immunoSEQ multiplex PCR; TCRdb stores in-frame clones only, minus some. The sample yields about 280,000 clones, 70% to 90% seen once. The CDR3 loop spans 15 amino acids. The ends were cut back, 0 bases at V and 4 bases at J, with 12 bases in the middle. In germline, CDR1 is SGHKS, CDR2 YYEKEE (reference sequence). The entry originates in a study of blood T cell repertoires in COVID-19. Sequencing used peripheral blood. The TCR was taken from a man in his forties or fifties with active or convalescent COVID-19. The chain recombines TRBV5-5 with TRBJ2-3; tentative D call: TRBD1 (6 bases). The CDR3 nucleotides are TGTGCCAGCAGCTTGGCAGGGGCCTCGCCAGATACGCAGTATTTT. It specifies CASSLAGASPDTQYF.